The 29 T cell receptor beta chains in this list originate from one sample, sequenced in a study of CD8 T cells in ankylosing spondylitis. TCRdb re-analysed the 5' RACE reads in MiXCR, keeping a single row per CDR3 protein. The table records some 130,000 distinct CDR3 sequences, about a tenth of them present only once. Specimen: blood, either unsorted or a sorted T cell fraction (not recorded which). These receptors were collected from a male donor with ankylosing spondylitis or in good health (not recorded which).

This clonotype was observed many times. The chain couples TRBV5-1 to TRBJ2-3; 12 bases fit TRBD1. The germline V gene encodes CDR1 SGHRS and CDR2 YFSETQ. The length of the CDR3 is 16 residues. The junction had 8 bases not matched to a gene; V was cut back by 4 bases and J by 5 bases. CDR3: CASSPGTGGVVDTQYF. CDR3 in DNA: TGCGCCAGCAGCCCCGGGACAGGGGGCGTGGTAGATACGCAGTATTTT.

This chain uses TRBV12-3 or TRBV12-4 with TRBJ2-5; D ambiguous. V was trimmed by 3 bases and J by 3 bases, leaving 8 bases between them. This CDR3 has 13 amino acids. The CDR3 protein is CASSLVVKETQYF. CDR3 sequence (DNA): TGTGCCAGCAGTTTGGTAGTGAAAGAGACCCAGTACTTC.

This clonotype was recorded many times. Here the CDR3 DNA reads TGCGCCAGCAGCGTGATGACTAGCGGGAAGAGCACAGATACGCAGTATTTT. This codes for CASSVMTSGKSTDTQYF. The chain couples TRBV5-1 to TRBJ2-3; 11 nucleotides line up with TRBD2. Germline CDR1 and CDR2: SGHRS and YFSETQ. V lost 4 bases, J lost 0 bases, and 7 bases stayed unmatched. This CDR3 spans 17 amino acids.

This clonotype occurred a few times. CDR3 residues: CASSPRIGELFF. The CDR3 nucleotides are TGCGCCAGCAGCCCCCGGATCGGGGAGCTGTTTTTT. The chain uses TRBV4-3 and TRBJ2-2, with D unresolved. Germline CDR1 LGHNA, CDR2 YSLEER. V lost 4 bases to trimming and J lost 7 bases, with 7 bases between them. The CDR3 spans 12 residues.

This clonotype was detected ten times or more. The V and J genes are TRBV27 and TRBJ2-7; 11 bases agree with TRBD2. This CDR3 region has 15 residues. CDR1 is MNHEY and CDR2 is SMNVEV in the germline V gene (reference sequence). V gave up 6 bases and J gave up 0 bases; unmatched junction bases: 4. The CDR3 is CASRRLAGSSYEQYF. The CDR3 bases are TGTGCCAGCAGAAGACTAGCGGGGAGCTCCTACGAGCAGTACTTC.

The rearrangement links TRBV5-1 to TRBJ2-4, with a tentative D call TRBD1 (6 bases). This CDR3 has 12 amino acids. From germline, CDR1 is SGHRS and CDR2 YFSETQ. V dropped 4 bases and J dropped 11 bases, with 13 bases sitting between them. The CDR3 loop is CASSPGDMVQYF. The DNA for the CDR3 is TGCGCCAGCAGCCCCGGGGACATGGTTCAGTACTTC.

This clonotype has just a few counts. The chain is built from TRBV12-3 or TRBV12-4 and TRBJ2-7, with D uncertain. V dropped 2 bases and J dropped 0 bases, with 5 bases sitting between them. This CDR3 has 13 amino acids. The CDR3 DNA reads TGTGCCAGCAGTTTATCGATCTCCTACGAGCAGTACTTC. Translating it yields CASSLSISYEQYF.

Ten or more counts support this clonotype. This chain connects TRBV29-1 to TRBJ2-3, with a weak D call TRBD2 (6 bases). V was cut by 7 bases and J by 2 bases, with 16 bases left in between. CDR1 is SQVTM and CDR2 is ANQGSEA in the germline V gene. The CDR3 loop spans 14 amino acids. CDR3 nucleotide sequence: TGCAGCGCAGCGGGTCCATATCTCACAGATACGCAGTATTTT. Protein sequence: CSAAGPYLTDTQYF.

This clonotype was counted at least ten times. The rearrangement uses TRBV10-3 and TRBJ2-5, with 9 bases that match TRBD1. The ends lost 3 bases at V and 7 bases at J; junction bases unmatched: 3. The germline V gene encodes CDR1 ENHRY and CDR2 SYGVKD. This CDR3 contains 13 residues. For the CDR3, the DNA is TGTGCCATCAGTGAAGGGACAGGGACGACCCAGTACTTC. Translating it yields CAISEGTGTTQYF.

This clonotype was seen ten or more times. The chain is built from TRBV6-5 and TRBJ2-7, with 11 nucleotides matching TRBD2. V lost 4 bases and J lost 12; bases outside the gene matches: 8. Germline V gene lookup returns CDR1 MNHEY and CDR2 SVGAGI. CDR3 length equals 13 residues. The CDR3 DNA reads TGTGCCAGCAGTTTCGTAGCGGGAGGGCCCGGGTACTTC. It translates to CASSFVAGGPGYF.

V is TRBV5-1 and J is TRBJ2-2; 8 bases are shared with TRBD2. V shed 0 bases and J 5 bases; nucleotides not matched to a gene: 6. The CDR3 loop spans 16 amino acids. From germline, CDR1 is SGHRS and CDR2 YFSETQ. This CDR3 reads CASSLVGAGGTGELFF. CDR3 bases: TGCGCCAGCAGCTTGGTCGGGGCGGGAGGAACCGGGGAGCTGTTTTTT.

In this sample, this clonotype turned up many times. The chain employs TRBV12-3 or TRBV12-4 and TRBJ2-7; D could derive from TRBD1 or TRBD2 (5 bases each). This CDR3 has 12 residues. The V end lost 5 bases, the J end lost 4 bases, and 9 bases lay between the germline ends. The CDR3 loop is CASSVGVYEQYF. DNA of the CDR3: TGTGCCAGCAGTGTGGGGGTATACGAGCAGTACTTC.

The table lists this clonotype with many counts. The chain employs TRBV20-1 and TRBJ1-2; a weak D match, TRBD1 (5 bases). Germline loops: CDR1 DFQATT, CDR2 SNEGSKA (reference sequence). CDR3 length: 11 amino acids. The germline V and J ends were trimmed by 3 bases and 4 bases, with 6 bases remaining between them. The CDR3 nucleotides read TGCAGTGCTAGCGGGGCCTATGGCTACACCTTC. Translating gives CSASGAYGYTF.

This clonotype showed up many times. The rearrangement joins TRBV29-1 to TRBJ2-1, with 7 nucleotides matching TRBD1. The CDR3 is made up of 12 amino acids. The ends lost 4 bases at V and 8 bases at J; junction bases unmatched: 5. Germline loops: CDR1 SQVTM, CDR2 ANQGSEA. This CDR3 is CSVGYRGDEQFF. CDR3 bases: TGCAGCGTTGGGTACAGGGGCGATGAGCAGTTCTTC.

This clonotype appeared many times. The rearrangement uses TRBV9 and TRBJ2-3, with 8 bases matching TRBD2. This CDR3 comprises 16 residues. Germline CDR1 reads SGDLS; CDR2 reads YYNGEE. V gave up 3 bases and J gave up 4 bases; unmatched junction bases: 10. CDR3 nucleotides: TGTGCCAGCAGCGCTAGCGCGGGAGGTACCCCAGATACGCAGTATTTT. Translating gives CASSASAGGTPDTQYF.

This clonotype was observed many times. CDR3 nucleotide sequence: TGTGCCAGCAGCATACCCGGGACTAGCGGTTACAATGAGCAGTTCTTC. Residues: CASSIPGTSGYNEQFF. This chain joins TRBV12-3 or TRBV12-4 and TRBJ2-1; 11 bases match TRBD2. V lost 6 bases to trimming and J lost 4 bases; unmatched junction nucleotides: 8. The CDR3 contains 16 residues.

The sample holds many counts of this clonotype. The chain recombines TRBV5-1 with TRBJ2-2; 10 nucleotides agree with TRBD1. Looked up from germline, CDR1 is SGHRS and CDR2 is YFSETQ. The CDR3 totals 16 residues. The junction had 9 bases not matched to a gene; V was cut back by 5 bases and J by 5 bases. The CDR3 bases are TGCGCCAGCAGTCCTGAGGGACAGGGGCCGACCGGGGAGCTGTTTTTT. This sequence encodes CASSPEGQGPTGELFF.

In its sample, this clonotype was seen many times. The chain has TRBV20-1 and TRBJ1-5; 9 bases fit TRBD1. Germline V gene data show CDR1 as DFQATT and CDR2 as SNEGSKA (reference sequence). The length of the CDR3 is 15 residues. The J segment lost 3 bases and the V segment lost 6 bases, leaving 9 bases of the junction unmatched. For the CDR3, the DNA is TGCAGTGCCCCGTCGGGACAGGGCTACAATCAGCCCCAGCATTTT. It encodes CSAPSGQGYNQPQHF.

The rearrangement joins TRBV4-1 to TRBJ1-1; weak D call: TRBD1 (5 bases). Germline V gene sequence: CDR1 MGHRA, CDR2 YSYEKL. V dropped 1 base and J dropped 0 bases, with 15 bases sitting between them. This CDR3 has 17 amino acids. CDR3 protein: CASSQVRVEGMNTEAFF. Here the CDR3 DNA reads TGCGCCAGCAGCCAAGTCAGGGTTGAAGGCATGAACACTGAAGCTTTCTTT.

This clonotype was picked up many times. This chain links TRBV5-1 with TRBJ2-1; 11 nucleotides line up with TRBD2. The length of the CDR3 is 15 residues. V gave up 0 bases and J gave up 6 bases; unmatched junction bases: 2. The V gene's germline CDR1 is SGHRS and CDR2 YFSETQ. Here the CDR3 DNA reads TGCGCCAGCAGCTTGGACCTAGCGGGAGGCAATGAGCAGTTCTTC. This translates into CASSLDLAGGNEQFF.

Many counts were recorded for this clonotype. This chain connects TRBV6-5 to TRBJ2-7, with D uncertain. The germline V gene has CDR1 MNHEY and CDR2 SVGAGI. Trimming took 4 bases from V and 0 from J, leaving 10 bases between them. This CDR3 contains 14 residues. The CDR3 region is CASSSIGPSYEQYF. As DNA, the CDR3 is TGTGCCAGCAGTTCCATTGGACCCTCCTACGAGCAGTACTTC.

This clonotype has a count of ten or more. The chain has TRBV9 and TRBJ2-3, with 9 bases lining up with TRBD1. Per the germline V gene, CDR1 is SGDLS and CDR2 is YYNGEE. The CDR3 loop spans 16 amino acids. V lost 0 bases and J lost 6; bases outside the gene matches: 8. The CDR3 loop is CASSVEGTGRIDTQYF. The CDR3 DNA reads as TGTGCCAGCAGCGTAGAAGGGACAGGGAGGATCGATACGCAGTATTTT.

This clonotype was observed at least ten times. This rearrangement joins TRBV29-1 to TRBJ2-7, with D possibly matching TRBD1 (6 bases). V shed 7 bases and J shed 5 bases, with 12 bases lying between them. CDR3 length: 11 residues. From germline, CDR1 is SQVTM and CDR2 ANQGSEA. CDR3 sequence (DNA): TGCAGCGCCAAGACAGGTAACGAGCAGTACTTC. Its protein product is CSAKTGNEQYF.

This clonotype has a count of ten or more. V and J are TRBV7-2 and TRBJ2-7; D is possibly TRBD2 (6 bases). Germline assignment: CDR1 SGHTA and CDR2 FQGNSA. The length of the CDR3 is 15 residues. V was cut by 5 bases and J by 4 bases, with 18 bases left in between. CDR3 amino acids: CASSPISGDVYEQYF. The CDR3 bases are TGTGCCAGCAGCCCCATTTCGGGGGACGTATACGAGCAGTACTTC.

V usage is TRBV5-1 and J usage is TRBJ1-4; 7 bases align to TRBD1. In germline, CDR1 is SGHRS, CDR2 YFSETQ. V lost 4 bases to trimming and J lost 3 bases; unmatched junction nucleotides: 3. The CDR3 contains 14 residues. DNA of the CDR3: TGCGCCAGCAGCCCAGGGACAGCTAATGAAAAACTGTTTTTT. Translating gives CASSPGTANEKLFF.

The sample holds many counts of this clonotype. The chain links TRBV7-3 to TRBJ2-3; 7 bases are a match to TRBD1. The CDR3 extends over 18 amino acids. Trimming took 5 bases from V and 1 from J; bases not matched to a gene: 15. The germline gives CDR1 SGHTA, CDR2 FQGTGA. The chain's CDR3 is CASSPGTVSLFGTDTQYF. The CDR3 DNA sequence: TGTGCCAGCAGCCCCGGGACAGTCTCTTTGTTCGGCACAGATACGCAGTATTTT.

This clonotype was observed many times. This chain connects TRBV15 to TRBJ2-7; perhaps TRBD2 as D (6 bases). V shed 0 bases and J shed 2 bases, with 14 bases lying between them. Germline loops: CDR1 LNHNV, CDR2 YYDKDF (reference sequence). There are 16 residues in the CDR3. Written as DNA, the CDR3 is TGTGCCACCAGCAGAGATTTGGCGGGGTCGACCTACGAGCAGTACTTC. Translating gives CATSRDLAGSTYEQYF. Full variable domain (rest looked up from reference TRBV15 and TRBJ2-7): DAMVIQNPRYQVTQFGKPVTLSCSQTLNHNVMYWYQQKSSQAPKLLFHYYDKDFNNEADTPDNFQSRRPNTSFCFLDIRSPGLGDTAMYLCATSRDLAGSTYEQYFGPGTRLTVT.

This clonotype appeared many times. This rearrangement joins TRBV29-1 to TRBJ2-1; the match to TRBD2 covers 10 bases. Germline loops: CDR1 SQVTM, CDR2 ANQGSEA. Trimming took 2 bases from V and 0 from J; bases not matched to a gene: 4. The CDR3 covers 16 residues. This chain's CDR3 is CSVESAGGSSYNEQFF. CDR3 nucleotide sequence: TGCAGCGTTGAATCAGCGGGAGGGAGCTCCTACAATGAGCAGTTCTTC.

This clonotype was picked up a small number of times. This chain links TRBV7-2 with TRBJ1-1, with 10 bases aligning to TRBD1. The CDR3 is 16 amino acids. The trim removed 5 bases at V and 0 bases at J, leaving 6 bases unmatched. Germline V CDR1 and CDR2: SGHTA, FQGNSA. CDR3 amino acids: CASSLPGQGMNTEAFF. The CDR3 DNA follows: TGTGCCAGCAGCCTCCCGGGACAGGGGATGAACACTGAAGCTTTCTTT.